Following are 24 T cell receptor beta chains from one sample sequenced in a study of blood T cell repertoires in COVID-19. Assay used: immunoSEQ multiplex PCR; TCRdb lists only in-frame clones, some missing. The sample lists 100,000 or so clones; around four fifths were seen once. The sequenced sample was peripheral blood. Every receptor here comes from a man in his 70s with active or convalescent COVID-19.

This clone was recorded only once. The chain couples TRBV11-1 to TRBJ1-2; D gene uncertain. This CDR3 is 11 amino acids long. Between the trimmed V and J ends, which lost 8 bases and 5 bases, there was a span of 9 bases. CDR1 is SGHAT, CDR2 FQDESV, per germline (reference sequence). CDR3 coding DNA: TGTGCCAGCGGAGGGAGGTATGGCTACACCTTC. This gives the protein CASGGRYGYTF. The whole variable domain, remainder taken from reference TRBV11-1 and TRBJ1-2, is EAEVAQSPRYKITEKSQAVAFWCDPISGHATLYWYRQILGQGPELLVQFQDESVVDDSQLPKDRFSAERLKGVDSTLKIQPAELGDSAMYLCASGGRYGYTFGSGTRLTVV.

The rearrangement joins TRBV11-2 to TRBJ1-4; D ambiguous. The V and J ends lost 4 bases and 5 bases respectively, with 8 bases between them. The CDR3 totals 13 residues. Germline V gives CDR1 SGHAT, CDR2 FQNNGV. The chain's CDR3 is CASSSQLNEKLFF. The CDR3 DNA sequence: TGTGCCAGCAGCTCACAGCTGAATGAAAAACTGTTTTTT. The whole variable domain, remainder taken from reference TRBV11-2 and TRBJ1-4, is EAGVAQSPRYKIIEKRQSVAFWCNPISGHATLYWYQQILGQGPKLLIQFQNNGVVDDSQLPKDRFSAERLKGVDSTLKIQPAKLEDSAVYLCASSSQLNEKLFFGSGTQLSVL.

The rearrangement links TRBV27 to TRBJ1-1; D is unresolved. V shed 3 bases and J shed 1 base, with 12 bases lying between them. Germline loops: CDR1 MNHEY, CDR2 SMNVEV (reference sequence). This CDR3 comprises 15 residues. In DNA form, the CDR3 reads TGTGCCAGCAGTTTTCTCGCAGGTGGGAACACTGAAGCTTTCTTT. Amino acids: CASSFLAGGNTEAFF.

This clone was counted only a few times. The V and J genes are TRBV11-2 and TRBJ2-1; 10 nucleotides line up with TRBD2. Germline V lookup: CDR1 SGHAT, CDR2 FQNNGV. V dropped 4 bases and J dropped 3; count of bases not matched to a gene: 6. CDR3 length: 16 residues. DNA for the CDR3: TGTGCCAGCAGCTCCCTTAGCGGGAGGCACTACAATGAGCAGTTCTTC. It encodes CASSSLSGRHYNEQFF.

V usage is TRBV2 and J usage is TRBJ2-3; 7 bases align to TRBD1. The germline gives CDR1 SNHLY, CDR2 FYNNEI. V lost 4 bases and J lost 9; bases outside the gene matches: 4. The CDR3 sequence is 12 residues long. CDR3: CASSVGQRTQYF. The CDR3 coding sequence is TGTGCCAGCAGTGTGGGACAGCGGACGCAGTATTTT.

V and J are TRBV29-1 and TRBJ1-3, with D uncertain. Germline V gene lookup returns CDR1 SQVTM and CDR2 ANQGSEA. V lost 5 bases, J lost 2 bases, and 7 bases lay in between. The CDR3 has 12 amino acids. The CDR3 DNA reads as TGCAGCGTTATTGTTACTGGAAACACCATATATTTT. Translation: CSVIVTGNTIYF.

This clone was found once. The chain couples TRBV7-2 to TRBJ2-2; TRBD2 might be the D (5 bases). The germline CDR1 and CDR2 sequences are SGHTA and FQGNSA. V was shortened by 1 base and J by 8 bases, with 11 bases between the two germline ends. This CDR3 is built from 14 residues. The CDR3 sequence: CASSLDPGNGELFF. DNA for the CDR3: TGTGCCAGCAGCTTAGACCCCGGGAATGGGGAGCTGTTTTTT.

The V gene is TRBV24-1, the J gene TRBJ2-2; 8 nucleotides align to TRBD1. V shed 6 bases and J 6 bases; nucleotides not matched to a gene: 5. Germline V gene lookup returns CDR1 KGHDR and CDR2 SFDVKD. CDR3 size: 14 residues. CDR3 sequence: CATSRQGQAGELFF. DNA of the CDR3: TGTGCCACCAGTAGACAGGGGCAGGCCGGGGAGCTGTTTTTT.

The chain links TRBV3-1 (or the pseudogene TRBV3-2) to TRBJ2-5; maybe TRBD1 (6 bases). Germline CDR1 LGHDT, CDR2 YNNKEL (reference sequence). The CDR3 runs 15 residues. Trimming stripped 6 bases from V and 5 bases from J, with 19 bases between. Here the CDR3 DNA reads TGTGCCAGCAGACAACAGGGTACCTACGGTGAGACCCAGTACTTC. Amino acids: CASRQQGTYGETQYF.

The chain carries TRBV15 and TRBJ2-7, with D perhaps matching TRBD1 (6 bases). This CDR3 region has 13 residues. Germline V CDR1 and CDR2: LNHNV, YYDKDF (reference sequence). Trimming stripped 5 bases from V and 0 bases from J, with 8 bases between. Written as DNA, the CDR3 is TGTGCCACCAGCGGGGACAACTCCTACGAGCAGTACTTC. Translation gives CATSGDNSYEQYF.

This clone was counted between two and nine times. CDR3 loop: CASSLPRGQGSNQPQHF. CDR3 in DNA: TGTGCCAGCAGTTTACCGAGGGGACAGGGATCCAATCAGCCCCAGCATTTT. This sequence joins TRBV28 and TRBJ1-5; 9 bases agree with TRBD1. V lost 2 bases to trimming and J lost 3 bases; unmatched junction nucleotides: 8. The CDR3 sequence is 17 residues long. Germline V gene lookup returns CDR1 MDHEN and CDR2 SYDVKM.

This clone occurred a few times. This chain connects TRBV6-2 or TRBV6-3 to TRBJ2-3; 9 nucleotides align to TRBD2. Germline V lookup: CDR1 MNHEY, CDR2 SVGEGT. The CDR3 has 16 residues. Unmatched junction bases numbered 6, after V lost 0 bases and J lost 5 bases. The CDR3 nucleotides read TGTGCCAGCAGTTACTCCCAGCGGGGGGAGAAAGATACGCAGTATTTT. Its protein is CASSYSQRGEKDTQYF.

V and J are TRBV7-6 and TRBJ2-1, with 8 bases lining up with TRBD2. CDR1 is SGHVS and CDR2 is FNYEAQ in the germline V gene. This CDR3 comprises 16 residues. After removal of 5 bases from V and 3 bases from J, the junction contained 9 bases not matched to a gene. The CDR3 reads CASSRGGRESYNEQFF. The CDR3 DNA follows: TGTGCCAGCAGCCGGGGGGGGCGGGAAAGCTACAATGAGCAGTTCTTC.

This chain links TRBV10-3 with TRBJ2-3; TRBD1 matches at 7 bases. In germline, CDR1 is ENHRY, CDR2 SYGVKD. This CDR3 comprises 16 residues. V was clipped by 5 bases and J by 1 base; unmatched bases: 9. CDR3: CAISPGTAGGTDTQYF. The CDR3 DNA is TGTGCCATCAGTCCCGGGACAGCCGGAGGCACAGATACGCAGTATTTT.

This chain links TRBV6-5 with TRBJ1-4, with D uncertain. Germline CDR1 and CDR2: MNHEY and SVGAGI. The CDR3 consists of 13 residues. Trimming left V 6 bases short and J 3 bases short, with 8 bases between. The CDR3 reads CASRTTANEKLFF. CDR3 DNA: TGTGCCAGCAGGACAACAGCTAATGAAAAACTGTTTTTT.

In nucleotides, the CDR3 is TGTGCCAGCAGTAAACAGGGGCGGCATGAGCAGTTCTTC. The encoded protein is CASSKQGRHEQFF. The chain is built from TRBV6-5 and TRBJ2-1; 7 nucleotides match TRBD1. Germline V CDR1 and CDR2: MNHEY, SVGAGI. V gave up 5 bases and J gave up 8 bases; unmatched junction bases: 6. This CDR3 region has 13 residues.

V and J are TRBV2 and TRBJ1-5, with D possibly TRBD1 on 5 matching bases. Germline V gives CDR1 SNHLY, CDR2 FYNNEI. Trimming pared 4 bases from V and 4 bases from J, leaving 11 bases between. CDR3 length: 14 amino acids. The CDR3 DNA reads as TGTGCCAGCAGTGGCGGGACTCCTAATCAGCCCCAGCATTTT. It yields the protein CASSGGTPNQPQHF. The whole variable domain, filled in from reference TRBV2 and TRBJ1-5, reads EPEVTQTPSHQVTQMGQEVILRCVPISNHLYFYWYRQILGQKVEFLVSFYNNEISEKSEIFDDQFSVERPDGSNFTLKIRSTKLEDSAMYFCASSGGTPNQPQHFGDGTRLSIL.

This rearrangement joins TRBV7-8 to TRBJ1-4, with 7 bases matching TRBD1. Unmatched junction bases numbered 17, after V lost 0 bases and J lost 4 bases. The CDR3 consists of 20 residues. Germline CDR1 and CDR2: SGHVS and FQNEAQ. CDR3 nucleotide sequence: TGTGCCAGCAGCTTAGCTGCGGGGGGACAGTACCTCGAGGGTAATGAAAAACTGTTTTTT. This translates into CASSLAAGGQYLEGNEKLFF.

The CDR3 bases are TGTGCCAGCAGACCTCTCAGCGGGAAGAGCTCCTACAATGAGCAGTTCTTC. It yields the protein CASRPLSGKSSYNEQFF. The chain recombines TRBV6-2 or TRBV6-3 with TRBJ2-1, with 7 bases matching TRBD2. The CDR3 is 17 amino acids. Germline trimming cut 6 bases from V and 0 bases from J; bases unmatched to any gene: 11. Germline V gene sequence: CDR1 MNHEY, CDR2 SVGEGT.

The rearrangement uses TRBV30 and TRBJ2-6; TRBD2 matches at 8 bases. The CDR3 has 15 residues. Germline V lookup: CDR1 GTSNPN, CDR2 SVGIG (reference sequence). Trimming took 2 bases from V and 0 from J; bases not matched to a gene: 0. CDR3 loop: CAWSRGGSGANVLTF. The CDR3 DNA follows: TGTGCCTGGAGTCGGGGGGGCTCTGGGGCCAACGTCCTGACTTTC.

The chain links TRBV4-1 to TRBJ1-2; no firm D call. The CDR3 is 13 amino acids. Per the germline V gene, CDR1 is MGHRA and CDR2 is YSYEKL. Trimming left V 4 bases short and J 4 bases short, with 10 bases between. The CDR3 sequence: CASSPLPLYGYTF. In DNA, the CDR3 is TGCGCCAGCAGCCCTCTTCCCCTCTATGGCTACACCTTC.

This CDR3 reads CASSPMARDNQPQHF. The CDR3 DNA sequence: TGTGCCAGCAGCCCCATGGCCAGGGACAATCAGCCCCAGCATTTT. The chain links TRBV7-8 to TRBJ1-5; TRBD1 might be the D (5 bases). V was shortened by 5 bases and J by 3 bases, with 14 bases between the two germline ends. CDR1 and CDR2 (germline): SGHVS, FQNEAQ. CDR3 length: 15 amino acids.

The J gene is TRBJ2-5, the V gene TRBV5-1; 7 nucleotides align to TRBD1. CDR1 SGHRS and CDR2 YFSETQ come from the germline V gene. The CDR3 consists of 15 residues. V lost 0 bases, J lost 6 bases, and 8 bases stayed unmatched. CDR3 amino acids: CASSLEGRGSQTQYF. In DNA, the CDR3 is TGCGCCAGCAGCTTGGAAGGCAGGGGGAGTCAGACCCAGTACTTC.

The chain has TRBV15 and TRBJ1-1, with a weak D call TRBD1 (6 bases). Trimming pared 9 bases from V and 4 bases from J, leaving 15 bases between. The germline V gene has CDR1 LNHNV and CDR2 YYDKDF (reference sequence). This CDR3 is 13 amino acids long. The CDR3 nucleotides read TGTGCCACTAGTCAGGGGCTAGGCACTGAAGCTTTCTTT. Translated: CATSQGLGTEAFF.